This T cell receptor beta chain stems from a study of identical twins. General study results and limits: Fewer insertions were carried by abundant cord blood beta clonotypes, but none was seen in memory repertoires. Compared with unrelated sharing, twin-shared out-of-frame alpha sequences had more low-probability sequences. Modeled out-of-frame TCR alpha sharing in monozygotic twins fell below observed levels.

A universal primer site came from template switching; cDNA carried unique molecular identifiers. Each CDR3 protein is one row after TCRdb ran MiXCR on the 5' RACE reads. Here the sample spans about 240,000 distinct CDR3 sequences, 10% being singletons. This CDR3 is built from 14 residues. V lost 2 bases, J lost 6 bases, and 11 bases lay in between. Germline V gives CDR1 SGHTA, CDR2 FQGNSA. This clonotype was detected ten times or more. Its specificity is unknown. V is TRBV7-2 and J is TRBJ2-1; no definite D call. The source of this sequence is a man aged 50 or older in good health. Source material: memory T cells sorted from blood. This CDR3 reads CASSLFLESNEQFF. The DNA for the CDR3 is TGTGCCAGCAGCTTATTCTTGGAGAGCAATGAGCAGTTCTTC.